This T cell receptor beta chain came from a study of response to subunit inactivated influenza vaccine. Germline CDR1 DFQATT, CDR2 SNEGSKA (reference sequence). This CDR3 contains 15 residues. V lost 0 bases and J 1 base, leaving 12 bases between the germline ends. A remark on this clonotype: Its antigen is not known.

TCRdb reprocessed the RT-PCR reads via MiXCR and lists one record per CDR3 protein. The table shows about 520,000 distinct CDR3 sequences, with less than 30% occurring only once. Notes on the study in general: Authors suggested each seasonal influenza vaccination recruits few new T cells.

The source is a man aged 45-65 years who received an inactivated influenza vaccine. The sequencing here drew on CD4+ T cells sorted from PBMCs, taken approximately 5 days after vaccination. The rearrangement joins TRBV20-1 to TRBJ2-5; unclear D gene. The CDR3 spells CSARDSSATQETQYF. In DNA, the CDR3 is TGCAGTGCTAGAGATTCCTCAGCCACCCAAGAGACCCAGTACTTC.